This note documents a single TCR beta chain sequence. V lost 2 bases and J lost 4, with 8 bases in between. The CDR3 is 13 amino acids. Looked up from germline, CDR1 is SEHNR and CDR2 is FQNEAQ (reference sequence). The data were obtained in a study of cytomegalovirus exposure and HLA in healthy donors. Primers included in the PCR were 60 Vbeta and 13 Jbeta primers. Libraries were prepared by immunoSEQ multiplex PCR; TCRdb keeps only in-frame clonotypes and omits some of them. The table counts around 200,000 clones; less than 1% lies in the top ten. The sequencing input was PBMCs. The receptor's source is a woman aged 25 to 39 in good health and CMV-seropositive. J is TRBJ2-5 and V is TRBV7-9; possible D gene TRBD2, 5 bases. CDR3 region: CASSLRSGETQYF. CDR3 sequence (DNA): TGTGCCAGCAGCTTAAGAAGCGGAGAGACCCAGTACTTC.